The 26 T cell receptor beta chains in this list originate from one sample, sequenced in a study of T cell repertoires in cytomegalovirus infection. A single record per CDR3 protein comes from TCRdb applying MiXCR to the reads. The sample yields roughly 700,000 distinct CDR3 sequences, around a third seen once. No antigen has been assigned to these receptors. The sequences come from cultured PBMCs, collected from culture after CMV antigen stimulation. These receptors all come from a human donor in good health (CMV status not recorded). Some clones in this sample may be carry-over from other donors' samples.

The chain links TRBV28 to TRBJ2-1; no clear D gene. V dropped 3 bases and J dropped 1 base, with 7 bases sitting between them. Germline assignment: CDR1 MDHEN and CDR2 SYDVKM. CDR3 length: 14 residues. CDR3 nucleotides: TGTGCCAGCAGTTTTGCCGAATCCTACAATGAGCAGTTCTTC. This encodes CASSFAESYNEQFF.

The gene calls are TRBV2 and TRBJ1-2; TRBD1 matches 10 bases. The CDR3 spans 13 residues. V lost 6 bases and J lost 6; bases outside the gene matches: 4. Germline loops: CDR1 SNHLY, CDR2 FYNNEI. In DNA, the CDR3 is TGTGCCAGCAGAGCCGGGACAGGGGATGGCTACACCTTC. Translation: CASRAGTGDGYTF.

At least ten counts were recorded for this clonotype. The genes are TRBV7-2 and TRBJ2-3, with TRBD2 identical over 8 bases. Looked up from germline, CDR1 is SGHTA and CDR2 is FQGNSA. The CDR3 extends over 15 amino acids. V shed 3 bases and J 1 base; nucleotides not matched to a gene: 3. In DNA, the CDR3 is TGTGCCAGCAGCTTCAAAGCGGGAGGCACAGATACGCAGTATTTT. As protein: CASSFKAGGTDTQYF.

The chain is built from TRBV18 and TRBJ2-1, with 16 bases that match TRBD2. J lost 9 bases, V lost 2 bases, and 7 bases had no gene match. Per germline, CDR1 KGHSH and CDR2 LQKENI. This CDR3 region has 17 residues. The chain's CDR3 is CASSPRGLAGGPGEQFF. In DNA, the CDR3 is TGTGCCAGCTCACCAAGGGGACTAGCGGGAGGGCCCGGTGAGCAGTTCTTC.

The rearrangement links TRBV6-2 or TRBV6-3 to TRBJ2-1; no clear D. This CDR3 contains 11 residues. The germline V gene encodes CDR1 MNHEY and CDR2 SVGEGT. Between the trimmed V and J ends, which lost 7 bases and 6 bases, there was a span of 7 bases. Here the CDR3 DNA reads TGTGCCAGCACTTTGGGCAATGAGCAGTTCTTC. Encoded protein: CASTLGNEQFF.

V gene TRBV10-2 combines with J gene TRBJ2-7; possible D gene TRBD2, 5 bases. The CDR3 spans 14 residues. Germline-derived CDR1 and CDR2 are WSHSY and SAAADI. Trimming removed 0 bases from V and 6 bases from J, with 12 bases in between. CDR3 residues: CASSESSPRGEQYF. CDR3 nucleotide sequence: TGCGCCAGCAGTGAGTCGAGCCCCCGGGGCGAGCAGTACTTC.

This rearrangement joins TRBV10-3 to TRBJ2-1; D remains ambiguous. In germline, CDR1 is ENHRY, CDR2 SYGVKD. Trimming took off 2 bases at V and 4 bases at J, with 6 bases between the two ends. The CDR3 covers 13 residues. The CDR3 here is CAISELAYNEQFF. The DNA for the CDR3 is TGTGCCATCAGTGAGCTCGCATACAATGAGCAGTTCTTC.

This clonotype was counted only a few times. CDR3 loop: CASSLMGLNTGELFF. The DNA for the CDR3 is TGTGCCAGCAGCTTAATGGGACTGAACACCGGGGAGCTGTTTTTT. The rearrangement links TRBV7-9 to TRBJ2-2; possible D gene TRBD2, 6 bases. Between the trimmed V and J ends, which lost 2 bases and 1 base, there was a span of 8 bases. CDR1 SEHNR and CDR2 FQNEAQ come from the germline V gene (reference sequence). CDR3 size: 15 residues.

The J gene is TRBJ2-5, the V gene TRBV20-1, with 10 bases lining up with TRBD2. The CDR3 runs 15 residues. The trim removed 6 bases at V and 1 base at J, leaving 8 bases unmatched. From germline, CDR1 is DFQATT and CDR2 SNEGSKA (reference sequence). The CDR3 coding sequence is TGCAGTGCAATTAGCGGGGGGCTCTCCCAAGAGACCCAGTACTTC. It specifies CSAISGGLSQETQYF.

The genes are TRBV29-1 and TRBJ1-1, with D maybe TRBD1 (5 bases). The CDR3 is made up of 13 amino acids. Germline V gives CDR1 SQVTM, CDR2 ANQGSEA. The ends were cut back, 4 bases at V and 4 bases at J, with 13 bases in the middle. CDR3 region: CSVVGASATEAFF. The DNA of the CDR3 is TGCAGCGTTGTAGGGGCGTCGGCCACTGAAGCTTTCTTT.

Only a few counts were recorded for this clonotype. The DNA of the CDR3 is TGTGCCAGCAGCCCACTAGCGGGGGGGCTTTCCTACGAGCAGTACTTC. It encodes CASSPLAGGLSYEQYF. This chain connects TRBV7-9 to TRBJ2-7; 13 nucleotides line up with TRBD2. Germline CDR1 reads SEHNR; CDR2 reads FQNEAQ (reference sequence). The length of the CDR3 is 16 residues. With V trimmed by 5 bases and J by 1 base, 5 bases remained unmatched.

This rearrangement joins TRBV7-2 to TRBJ2-3; 8 nucleotides align to TRBD2. Per the germline V gene, CDR1 is SGHTA and CDR2 is FQGNSA. The CDR3 sequence is 14 residues long. With V trimmed by 8 bases and J by 4 bases, 8 bases remained unmatched. Here the CDR3 DNA reads TGTGCCAGCGGATCACCCGGGGGGGCAGATACGCAGTATTTT. Translating it yields CASGSPGGADTQYF.

This clonotype was detected many times. V usage is TRBV20-1 and J usage is TRBJ1-1, with D unclear. Trimming shortened V by 1 base and J by 2 bases, and 5 bases separated the two germline ends. CDR3 size: 12 residues. The V gene's germline CDR1 is DFQATT and CDR2 SNEGSKA (reference sequence). The DNA of the CDR3 is TGCAGTGCTAGAGGAGTAAACACTGAAGCTTTCTTT. Translating it yields CSARGVNTEAFF.

CDR3 nucleotides: TGTGCCAGCAGCCCGGACAGATGGACCTACGAGCAGTACTTC. This encodes CASSPDRWTYEQYF. The V gene is TRBV7-6, the J gene TRBJ2-7; D perhaps matches TRBD1 (6 bases). This CDR3 region has 14 residues. V was clipped by 5 bases and J by 2 bases, with 13 bases between them. Germline-derived CDR1 and CDR2 are SGHVS and FNYEAQ.

This clonotype was seen a single time. The chain uses TRBV20-1 and TRBJ2-3, with 7 bases fitting TRBD2. V trimming: 6 bases; J trimming: 2 bases; junction bases outside the gene matches: 8. Germline V gives CDR1 DFQATT, CDR2 SNEGSKA (reference sequence). The length of the CDR3 is 14 residues. CDR3 sequence reads: CSASLKRDTDTQYF. In nucleotides, the CDR3 is TGCAGTGCAAGCCTCAAGCGGGACACAGATACGCAGTATTTT.

This rearrangement joins TRBV4-2 to TRBJ2-5; TRBD2 matches 12 bases. The CDR3 has 16 residues. J lost 4 bases, V lost 4 bases, and 7 bases had no gene match. Germline CDR1 is LGHNA and CDR2 is YNFKEQ. CDR3: CASSRNLAGGRETQYF. As DNA, the CDR3 is TGTGCCAGCAGCCGGAACCTAGCGGGGGGGAGAGAGACCCAGTACTTC.

This chain uses TRBV7-4 with TRBJ2-1; no clear D gene. Trimming removed 5 bases at V and 12 bases at J, with 8 bases between. This CDR3 has 10 amino acids. CDR1 and CDR2 (germline): SGHVT, SQSDAQ. CDR3 sequence: CASSDKGQFF. CDR3 DNA: TGTGCCAGCAGCGATAAGGGGCAGTTCTTC.

This clonotype has only a few counts. CDR3 sequence reads: CSVENTDTQYF. The CDR3 nucleotides read TGCAGTGTTGAAAACACAGATACGCAGTATTTT. The chain links TRBV20-1 to TRBJ2-3, with unresolved D. Trimming left V 7 bases short and J 2 bases short, with 7 bases between. Germline loops: CDR1 DFQATT, CDR2 SNEGSKA (reference sequence). The CDR3 extends over 11 amino acids.

In its sample, this clonotype was seen a few times. The chain links TRBV11-2 to TRBJ1-1; D is unclear. CDR3 size: 14 residues. From germline, CDR1 is SGHAT and CDR2 FQNNGV. V lost 8 bases, J lost 0 bases, and 13 bases lay in between. CDR3 nucleotide sequence: TGTGCCAGCTTTCCGGGCACCATGAACACTGAAGCTTTCTTT. Amino acid sequence: CASFPGTMNTEAFF. The entire variable domain, with the rest obtained from reference TRBV11-2 and TRBJ1-1, is as follows: EAGVAQSPRYKIIEKRQSVAFWCNPISGHATLYWYQQILGQGPKLLIQFQNNGVVDDSQLPKDRFSAERLKGVDSTLKIQPAKLEDSAVYLCASFPGTMNTEAFFGQGTRLTVV.

This chain connects TRBV18 to TRBJ1-5; the match to TRBD1 covers 10 bases. The germline V gene has CDR1 KGHSH and CDR2 LQKENI. With V trimmed by 5 bases and J by 5 bases, 6 bases remained unmatched. This CDR3 region has 15 residues. CDR3 DNA sequence: TGTGCCAGCTCAGAGGGACAGGGGCCTTATCAGCCCCAGCATTTT. This sequence encodes CASSEGQGPYQPQHF.

This clonotype was counted ten times or more. V and J are TRBV7-2 and TRBJ2-2, with D possibly being TRBD2 (6 bases). The CDR3 is made up of 16 amino acids. The germline V gene has CDR1 SGHTA and CDR2 FQGNSA. V shed 2 bases and J shed 3 bases, with 13 bases lying between them. The CDR3 coding sequence is TGTGCCAGCAGCTTAAAATCCGGGAGAGACACCGGGGAGCTGTTTTTT. Its translation: CASSLKSGRDTGELFF.

V gene TRBV20-1 combines with J gene TRBJ2-5; 12 bases match TRBD2. CDR1 DFQATT and CDR2 SNEGSKA come from the germline V gene (reference sequence). The CDR3 covers 16 residues. Trimming cost V 6 bases and J 1 base; bases outside gene matches: 9. The CDR3 DNA sequence: TGCAGTGCCCCGCCCTGGACTAGCGGGACCCAAGAGACCCAGTACTTC. This encodes CSAPPWTSGTQETQYF.

This clonotype appeared a few times. The rearrangement uses TRBV11-2 and TRBJ2-1; D is ambiguous. The germline V gene has CDR1 SGHAT and CDR2 FQNNGV. V gave up 3 bases and J gave up 7 bases, with 4 bases separating them. This CDR3 has 11 amino acids. The CDR3 loop is CASSLKNEQFF. Written as DNA, the CDR3 is TGTGCCAGCAGCTTGAAGAATGAGCAGTTCTTC.

The rearrangement joins TRBV7-9 to TRBJ2-7, with D tentatively TRBD1 or TRBD2 (5 bases each). With 5 bases removed from V and 6 bases from J, the gap between germline ends came to 14 bases. Germline CDR1 is SEHNR and CDR2 is FQNEAQ (reference sequence). There are 13 residues in the CDR3. The CDR3 sequence: CASSPISGGEQYF. In DNA, the CDR3 is TGTGCCAGCAGCCCCATCAGTGGGGGCGAGCAGTACTTC.

This clonotype was observed a handful of times. The V and J genes are TRBV7-2 and TRBJ2-3; TRBD2 aligns across 7 bases. The ends lost 1 base at V and 2 bases at J; junction bases unmatched: 12. Per germline, CDR1 SGHTA and CDR2 FQGNSA. The CDR3 is made up of 18 amino acids. The chain's CDR3 is CASSLGLAGDPVTDTQYF. The CDR3 bases are TGTGCCAGCAGCTTAGGTTTGGCGGGGGACCCGGTCACAGATACGCAGTATTTT.

This clonotype has just a few counts. This chain uses TRBV2 with TRBJ1-6; no firm D call. The germline V gene has CDR1 SNHLY and CDR2 FYNNEI. This CDR3 contains 14 residues. Trimming cost V 6 bases and J 4 bases, with 10 bases left between them. The CDR3 region has the DNA TGTGCCAGCAGCCGCCGGGATTATAATTCACCCCTCCACTTT. Translating gives CASSRRDYNSPLHF.